Sequencing of this T cell receptor beta chain was carried out in a study of identical twins (dated by TCRdb to 2016 to 2017). Concerning the study at large: The study deep-sequenced TCR alpha and beta repertoires from monozygotic twins, unrelated adults of various ages and cord blood to test whether fetal clonotypes persist. To rule out contamination, replicate twin experiments were performed at different times with different library preparation protocols.

On this clonotype itself: The antigen it recognizes is unknown. The sample holds no much larger clone one base away, and base qualities are not on file.

All donors were healthy Caucasians. Three unrelated non-twin adults were also sequenced: a male aged 18 to 29, a male aged 50 to 60 and a female aged 50 to 60. Using Miltenyi CD45RO+ enrichment and human naive T-cell isolation kits, memory (CD45RO+) and naive T cells were isolated from PBMC. After removal of 3 bases from V and 4 bases from J, the junction retains 18 bases not matched to a gene. The CDR3 runs 19 amino acids, cysteine and phenylalanine included. Just CDR3 DNA is preserved here, 57 bases in frame from base 1. What the research found in general, with its limitations: Because the same donors could not be followed over many years, the conclusions depended on cross-sectional statistical analysis. Excess twin sharing in beta out-of-frame sequences was weaker because fewer shared sequences lowered the signal-to-noise ratio. Compared with coincidental sharing between unrelated individuals, out-of-frame TCR alpha sequences shared between twins showed an excess of sequences with low generation probability. Fewer insertions were carried by abundant cord blood beta clonotypes; a weaker similar trend was observed in young adult naive repertoires, while no such trend was observed in memory repertoires. Out-of-frame TCR alpha sharing in monozygotic twins was systematically underestimated by recombination models, whereas sharing between unrelated individuals was in agreement with the recombination models. Zero-insertion analyses could be partly confounded by invariant T cells such as MAIT and iNKT, although diverse VJ usage argued against such confounding for most clonotypes.

Receptor libraries were prepared by 5' RACE. TCRdb records Illumina HiSeq 2000 as the sequencer. A universal primer binding site was added through template switching, and the final cDNA carried a unique molecular identifier so that TCR cDNA molecules could be counted accurately. Specific primers in the conserved constant-segment region were used to synthesize first-strand cDNA for the TCR alpha and beta chains. To control for contamination, every cDNA library was double barcoded, receiving both a SMART-Mk sample barcode and Illumina barcodes. TruSeq adapter sequences, together with Illumina sample barcodes, were added in two successive PCR steps. The TCR alpha and beta cDNA libraries were sequenced on the Illumina HiSeq platform using custom primers. Per the source publication's procedure: Raw reads were processed with MiGEC to extract unique molecular identifiers, and MiXCR was used to determine CDR3 positions. Recombination models were inferred per individual with the repgenHMM and IGoR tools using an EM algorithm. Shared clonotype analysis was performed with the tcR package in R, normalizing sharing by the product of cloneset sizes. To study raw recombination free of thymic and clonal selection effects, out-of-frame nonproductive sequences were analyzed. Through fastp at Q25 and MiXCR, TCRdb rebuilt clones from the public reads, retaining in-frame beta chains. Rows merge per CDR3 protein into single entries with the most common DNA and genes. These V and J calls are TCRdb output, not the study's own analysis. The sample profile shows some 710,000 distinct CDR3 sequences; roughly 6% of them were found once. Roughly 1.8% of the sample is in the top ten clones.

The rearrangement joined TRBV12-3 or TRBV12-4 to TRBJ2-3; 8 bases in between match TRBD2. This sequence originates from a man between 18 and 29 years old in good health. The sample consisted of naive T cells sorted from blood. The cell subset or site label here, explained by the study, means: cells isolated with a human naive T-cell isolation kit. The DNA sequence reads TGTGCCAGCAGTTTTTTTGGGACCACTTCAGCGGGAGTGCCAGATACGCAGTATTTT. Protein translation: CASSFFGTTSAGVPDTQYF.